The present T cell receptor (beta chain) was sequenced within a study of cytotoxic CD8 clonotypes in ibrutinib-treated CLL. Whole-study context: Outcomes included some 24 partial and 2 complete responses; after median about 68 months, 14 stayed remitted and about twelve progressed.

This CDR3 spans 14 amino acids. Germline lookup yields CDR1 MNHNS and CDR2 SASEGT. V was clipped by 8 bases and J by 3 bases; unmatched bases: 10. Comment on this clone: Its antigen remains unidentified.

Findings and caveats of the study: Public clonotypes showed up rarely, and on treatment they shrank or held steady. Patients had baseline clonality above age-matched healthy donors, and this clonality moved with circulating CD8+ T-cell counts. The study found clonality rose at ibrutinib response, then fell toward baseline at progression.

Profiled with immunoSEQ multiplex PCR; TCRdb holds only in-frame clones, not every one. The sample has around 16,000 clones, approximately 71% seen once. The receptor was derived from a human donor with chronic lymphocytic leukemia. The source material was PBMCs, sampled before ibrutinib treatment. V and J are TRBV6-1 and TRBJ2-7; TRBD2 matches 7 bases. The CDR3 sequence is CASLSAGYGYEQYF. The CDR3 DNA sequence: TGTGCCAGCTTATCAGCGGGGTATGGCTACGAGCAGTACTTC.